This TCR beta chain was retrieved from a study of cytomegalovirus exposure and HLA in healthy donors. Per the germline V gene, CDR1 is KGHSH and CDR2 is LQKENI. J gave up 9 bases and V 3 bases, and 20 bases lay outside the gene matches. This CDR3 spans 18 amino acids. Primers for the PCR totalled 60 Vbeta and 13 Jbeta. Sequenced by immunoSEQ multiplex PCR; TCRdb stores in-frame clones only, minus some. The table shows tens of thousands of clones, with about 73% occurring only once. The count of this clone is one. Sequencing was carried out using PBMCs. The chain carries TRBV18 and TRBJ2-5, with TRBD2 matching 9 bases. The receptor was isolated from a woman aged 55-70 years in good health and CMV-seropositive. The CDR3 DNA is TGTGCCAGCTCACCTTTGACTAGCGGAGGTTCGGCCAAGTCGGCCCAGTACTTC. It yields the protein CASSPLTSGGSAKSAQYF. The full variable domain, rest sourced from reference TRBV18 and TRBJ2-5, is NAGVMQNPRHLVRRRGQEARLRCSPMKGHSHVYWYRQLPEEGLKFMVYLQKENIIDESGMPKERFSAEFPKEGPSILRIQQVVRGDSAAYFCASSPLTSGGSAKSAQYFGPGTRLLVL.